The 24 T cell receptor beta chains reported below all come from one sample, sequenced in a study of technical replicates of blood from a few donors (dated by TCRdb to between 2016 and 2019). Library method: the immunoSEQ multiplex PCR assay. TCRdb's version of the immuneACCESS table is confined to in-frame rearrangements and falls short of the full clone set. An unresolved V gene accounts for under half of the shortfall where checked; the remainder is of unknown origin. The sample table contains 65,000 to 85,000 clones; only one count was recorded for 80% to 95% of them. Clones ranked in the top ten supply 0.3% to 0.45% of the sample. Material: T cells isolated from PBMCs. Receptors originate from a human donor in good health.

The V and J genes are TRBV9 and TRBJ1-4, with unresolved D. The V and J ends lost 3 bases and 6 bases respectively, with 3 bases between them. The germline V gene encodes CDR1 SGDLS and CDR2 YYNGEE. CDR3 size: 11 residues. DNA for the CDR3: TGTGCCAGCAGCGCGGATGAAAAACTGTTTTTT. This encodes CASSADEKLFF.

The chain links TRBV5-4 to TRBJ2-3, with 12 bases identical to TRBD2. Per the germline V gene, CDR1 is SGHNT and CDR2 is YYREEE (reference sequence). The CDR3 length is 18 residues. Trimming took 4 bases from V and 4 from J; bases not matched to a gene: 13. The CDR3 loop is CASSPSWASGRAADTQYF. The CDR3, as DNA: TGTGCCAGCAGCCCTAGCTGGGCTAGCGGGAGGGCCGCAGATACGCAGTATTTT.

The chain employs TRBV14 and TRBJ2-7; 7 bases agree with TRBD1. With V trimmed by 3 bases and J by 4 bases, 3 bases remained unmatched. The germline CDR1 and CDR2 sequences are SGHDN and FVKESK. This CDR3 has 13 residues. In DNA form, the CDR3 reads TGTGCCAGCAGCCAGGAGACAGGGTACGAGCAGTACTTC. It specifies CASSQETGYEQYF.

This clone was seen just once. This chain links TRBV30 with TRBJ1-6; D ambiguous. V gave up 1 base and J gave up 5 bases, with 3 bases separating them. Germline lookup yields CDR1 GTSNPN and CDR2 SVGIG (reference sequence). CDR3 length equals 12 residues. CDR3 protein: CAWSADNSPLHF. CDR3 nucleotide sequence: TGTGCCTGGAGTGCTGATAATTCACCCCTCCACTTT.

The rearrangement joins TRBV6-1 to TRBJ1-2, with a tentative D call TRBD1 (6 bases). The germline V gene encodes CDR1 MNHNS and CDR2 SASEGT. The germline V and J ends were trimmed by 3 bases and 5 bases, with 13 bases remaining between them. The CDR3 runs 14 residues. CDR3 sequence: CASSETGTIYGYTF. Here the CDR3 DNA reads TGTGCCAGCAGTGAGACCGGGACAATTTATGGCTACACCTTC.

The count of this clone is one. This chain joins TRBV7-9 and TRBJ2-5; tentative D call: TRBD1 (7 bases). The CDR3 loop spans 15 amino acids. Germline-derived CDR1 and CDR2 are SEHNR and FQNEAQ (reference sequence). The V end lost 2 bases, the J end lost 5 bases, and 15 bases lay between the germline ends. CDR3 protein: CASSLLPGGYETQYF. DNA for the CDR3: TGTGCCAGCAGCTTACTTCCAGGGGGGTATGAGACCCAGTACTTC.

This clone was counted a few times. The CDR3, as DNA: TGTGCCAGCAGGGTACACGTCTCTGGAAACACCATATATTTT. As protein: CASRVHVSGNTIYF. The chain has TRBV6-5 and TRBJ1-3; D unresolved. Germline assignment: CDR1 MNHEY and CDR2 SVGAGI. The CDR3 loop spans 14 amino acids. V gave up 6 bases and J gave up 0 bases, with 9 bases separating them.

This sequence joins TRBV30 and TRBJ1-5; 8 bases match TRBD1. This CDR3 spans 14 amino acids. V trimming: 2 bases; J trimming: 10 bases; junction bases outside the gene matches: 10. Germline lookup yields CDR1 GTSNPN and CDR2 SVGIG (reference sequence). For the CDR3, the DNA is TGTGCCTGGAGTTCAGGGGGCGCCGAAAGTCCCCAGCATTTT. Translated: CAWSSGGAESPQHF.

The CDR3 loop reads CASSLGETQYF. The CDR3 DNA reads TGTGCCAGCAGTTTAGGCGAGACCCAGTACTTC. The chain has TRBV27 and TRBJ2-5; D unresolved. The V end was cut by 2 bases, the J end by 5 bases, with 3 bases between. The germline V gene encodes CDR1 MNHEY and CDR2 SMNVEV (reference sequence). This CDR3 is 11 amino acids long.

CDR3 coding DNA: TGTGCCAGCGTTCTAGCCGGGACAGACTATGGCTACACCTTC. Its translation is CASVLAGTDYGYTF. The chain uses TRBV19 and TRBJ1-2; TRBD1 matches at 7 bases. The length of the CDR3 is 14 residues. V shed 9 bases, J shed 3 bases, and the junction held 10 bases outside the gene matches. The germline CDR1 and CDR2 sequences are LNHDA and SQIVND (reference sequence).

The chain links TRBV19 to TRBJ1-2; 7 bases agree with TRBD1. CDR1 LNHDA and CDR2 SQIVND come from the germline V gene (reference sequence). The CDR3 totals 14 residues. V dropped 9 bases and J dropped 4; count of bases not matched to a gene: 11. CDR3 protein: CASEPGQRPYGYTF. The CDR3 nucleotides are TGTGCCAGCGAACCGGGACAGAGGCCCTATGGCTACACCTTC. The whole variable domain, filled in from reference TRBV19 and TRBJ1-2, reads DGGITQSPKYLFRKEGQNVTLSCEQNLNHDAMYWYRQDPGQGLRLIYYSQIVNDFQKGDIAEGYSVSREKKESFPLTVTSAQKNPTAFYLCASEPGQRPYGYTFGSGTRLTVV.

CDR3 sequence: CASSQVQGTYPYEQYF. The CDR3 DNA is TGTGCCAGCAGCCAAGTGCAGGGGACATATCCCTACGAGCAGTACTTC. The chain uses TRBV4-2 and TRBJ2-7; D might be TRBD1 (6 bases). CDR3 length: 16 residues. Trimming left V 1 base short and J 2 bases short, with 15 bases between. Germline assignment: CDR1 LGHNA and CDR2 YNFKEQ.

This clone showed up just once. The V and J genes are TRBV9 and TRBJ1-2; TRBD1 agrees at 7 bases. The germline gives CDR1 SGDLS, CDR2 YYNGEE. The CDR3 has 15 amino acids. With 3 bases clipped from V and 7 bases from J, the junction kept 12 bases outside the gene matches. The CDR3 sequence: CASSASDRHEGGYTF. The CDR3 DNA is TGTGCCAGCAGCGCATCGGACAGGCATGAGGGTGGCTACACCTTC.

The chain combines TRBV4-3 with TRBJ2-3; TRBD2 matches 9 bases. The CDR3 is made up of 15 amino acids. V lost 7 bases, J lost 9 bases, and 14 bases stayed unmatched. From germline, CDR1 is LGHNA and CDR2 YSLEER. This CDR3 is CASNMWASGISTQYF. DNA for the CDR3: TGCGCCAGCAACATGTGGGCTAGCGGGATATCAACGCAGTATTTT.

This chain connects TRBV30 to TRBJ1-2; D ambiguous. The germline V gene has CDR1 GTSNPN and CDR2 SVGIG (reference sequence). This CDR3 contains 12 residues. The V end lost 0 bases, the J end lost 4 bases, and 6 bases lay between the germline ends. In nucleotides, the CDR3 is TGTGCCTGGAGTGTAACTACCTATGGCTACACCTTC. Translating gives CAWSVTTYGYTF.

This chain joins TRBV10-1 and TRBJ2-2; weak D call: TRBD2 (5 bases). From germline, CDR1 is WNHNN and CDR2 SYGVQD (reference sequence). V was clipped by 8 bases and J by 1 base, with 11 bases between them. CDR3 length equals 14 residues. CDR3 amino acids: CASREGVNTGELFF. The CDR3 DNA follows: TGCGCCAGCCGGGAAGGAGTGAACACCGGGGAGCTGTTTTTT.

V and J are TRBV7-3 and TRBJ1-1, with D perhaps matching TRBD1 (6 bases). With 1 base removed from V and 3 bases from J, the gap between germline ends came to 12 bases. Germline V gene lookup returns CDR1 SGHTA and CDR2 FQGTGA. This CDR3 contains 15 residues. CDR3 sequence reads: CASSLMGAGDTEAFF. DNA of the CDR3: TGTGCCAGCAGCTTAATGGGGGCCGGGGACACTGAAGCTTTCTTT.

J is TRBJ2-2 and V is TRBV28; 13 bases are a match to TRBD2. Germline V gene lookup returns CDR1 MDHEN and CDR2 SYDVKM. The junction had 4 bases not matched to a gene; V was cut back by 3 bases and J by 6 bases. This CDR3 is 16 amino acids long. CDR3 protein: CASSFPGLAGAGELFF. The DNA for the CDR3 is TGTGCCAGCAGTTTTCCCGGACTAGCGGGAGCCGGGGAGCTGTTTTTT.

This clone was observed a handful of times. The J gene is TRBJ2-7, the V gene TRBV11-3, with D possibly TRBD2 on 5 matching bases. The germline V gene encodes CDR1 SGHNT and CDR2 YENEEA. The CDR3 consists of 13 residues. The ends were cut back, 2 bases at V and 7 bases at J, with 12 bases in the middle. CDR3 sequence: CASSLQATGEQYF. The CDR3, as DNA: TGTGCCAGCAGCTTACAGGCGACGGGGGAGCAGTACTTC.

The chain is built from TRBV28 and TRBJ2-7; TRBD2 matches at 11 bases. CDR3 length: 15 amino acids. Germline V gene data show CDR1 as MDHEN and CDR2 as SYDVKM. Trimming at V came to 7 bases and at J to 2 bases, leaving 7 bases not matched to a gene. The CDR3 is CASNPLSGRAYEQYF. Here the CDR3 DNA reads TGTGCCAGCAACCCCCTTAGCGGGAGGGCCTACGAGCAGTACTTC.

The chain combines TRBV4-1 with TRBJ2-7, with 8 bases matching TRBD2. From germline, CDR1 is MGHRA and CDR2 YSYEKL. The V segment lost 1 base and the J segment 5 bases; nucleotides outside the gene matches: 13. The CDR3 extends over 17 amino acids. CDR3 nucleotides: TGCGCCAGCAGCCAAGTATCTGGGACTAGTATCATACACGAGCAGTACTTC. Protein product: CASSQVSGTSIIHEQYF.

This clone appeared once. The V and J genes are TRBV29-1 and TRBJ1-1, with 7 bases aligning to TRBD1. J lost 4 bases, V lost 1 base, and 6 bases had no gene match. Germline V gene data show CDR1 as SQVTM and CDR2 as ANQGSEA. CDR3 length: 14 residues. The CDR3 protein is CSVEGQGLATEAFF. Here the CDR3 DNA reads TGCAGCGTTGAAGGACAGGGTTTGGCCACTGAAGCTTTCTTT.

This clone was counted a single time. This chain links TRBV4-1 with TRBJ2-7, with D hard to call. Germline V gene lookup returns CDR1 MGHRA and CDR2 YSYEKL. V lost 1 base, J lost 7 bases, and 8 bases lay in between. There are 12 residues in the CDR3. The CDR3 DNA follows: TGCGCCAGCAGCCAAGTGGCTGAAGAGCAGTACTTC. This translates into CASSQVAEEQYF.

The rearrangement uses TRBV28 and TRBJ1-5; a possible D gene is TRBD1 (5 bases). Trimming shortened V by 0 bases and J by 4 bases, and 7 bases separated the two germline ends. The germline CDR1 and CDR2 sequences are MDHEN and SYDVKM. The CDR3 contains 14 residues. Written as DNA, the CDR3 is TGTGCCAGCAGTTTATGGGGGGGTAATCAGCCCCAGCATTTT. This sequence encodes CASSLWGGNQPQHF.